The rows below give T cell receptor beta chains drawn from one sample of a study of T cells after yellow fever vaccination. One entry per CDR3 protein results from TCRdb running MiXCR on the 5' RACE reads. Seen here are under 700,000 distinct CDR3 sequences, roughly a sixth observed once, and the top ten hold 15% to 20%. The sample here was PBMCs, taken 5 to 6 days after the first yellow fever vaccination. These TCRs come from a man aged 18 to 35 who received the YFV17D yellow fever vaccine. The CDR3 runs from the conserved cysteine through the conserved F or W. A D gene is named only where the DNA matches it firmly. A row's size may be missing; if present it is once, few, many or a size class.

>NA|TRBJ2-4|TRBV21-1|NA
CAKTAWAKNIQYF
TGTGCCAAGACAGCGTGGGCCAAAAACATTCAGTACTTC
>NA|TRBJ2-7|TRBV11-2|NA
CASIRRDTRDYEQYF
TGTGCCAGCATACGTAGGGATACCCGAGACTACGAGCAGTACTTC
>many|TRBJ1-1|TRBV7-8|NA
CASSLVLGRDTEAFF
TGTGCCAGCAGCTTAGTTCTGGGTAGGGACACTGAAGCTTTCTTT
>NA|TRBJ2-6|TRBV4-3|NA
CASSRDPGANVLTF
TGCGCCAGCAGCAGGGACCCCGGGGCCAACGTCCTGACTTTC
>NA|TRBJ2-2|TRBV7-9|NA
CASNPYRTTNTGELFF
TGTGCCAGCAACCCTTATCGGACCACGAACACCGGGGAGCTGTTTTTT
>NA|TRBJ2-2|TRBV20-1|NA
CSAARGTGELFF
TGCAGTGCTGCCCGAGGCACCGGGGAGCTGTTTTTT
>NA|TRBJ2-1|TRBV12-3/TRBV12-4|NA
CASSFWGVGTYNEQFF
TGTGCCAGCAGTTTCTGGGGGGTCGGAACCTACAATGAGCAGTTCTTC
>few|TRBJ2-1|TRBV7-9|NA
CASSLTGTEQFF
TGTGCCAGCAGCTTGACCGGGACAGAGCAGTTCTTC
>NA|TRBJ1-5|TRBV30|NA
CAWSPQGNQPQHF
TGTGCCTGGAGTCCACAGGGTAATCAGCCCCAGCATTTT
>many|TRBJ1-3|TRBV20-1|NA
CSASSGADGNTIYF
TGCAGTGCTAGTAGCGGGGCTGATGGAAACACCATATATTTT
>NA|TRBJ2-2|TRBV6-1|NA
CASTPGDLNTGELFF
TGTGCCAGTACCCCAGGGGATCTGAACACCGGGGAGCTGTTTTTT
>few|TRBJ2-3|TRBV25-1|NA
CASKVFGDTQYF
TGTGCCAGCAAGGTGTTTGGGGATACGCAGTATTTT
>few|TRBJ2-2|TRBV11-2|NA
CASSLSGSTGELFF
TGTGCCAGCAGCTTATCCGGGTCCACCGGGGAGCTGTTTTTT
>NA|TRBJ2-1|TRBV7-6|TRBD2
CASSSAGGQNEQFF
TGTGCCAGCAGCTCAGCGGGGGGGCAAAATGAGCAGTTCTTC
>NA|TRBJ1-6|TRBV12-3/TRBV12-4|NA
CASSFWANSPLHF
TGTGCCAGCAGTTTCTGGGCGAATTCACCCCTCCACTTT
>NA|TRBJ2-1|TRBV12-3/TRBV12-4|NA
CASSLILDNEQFF
TGTGCCAGCAGTTTAATACTAGACAATGAGCAGTTCTTC
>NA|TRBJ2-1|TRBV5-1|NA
CASSSGLGLHNEQFF
TGCGCCAGCAGCTCGGGCCTCGGACTCCACAATGAGCAGTTCTTC
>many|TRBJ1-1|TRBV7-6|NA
CASSLDASGDTEAFF
TGTGCCAGCAGCTTAGACGCCTCGGGGGACACTGAAGCTTTCTTT
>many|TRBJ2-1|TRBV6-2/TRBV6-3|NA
CASSQGPYNEQFF
TGTGCCAGCAGTCAGGGTCCCTACAATGAGCAGTTCTTC
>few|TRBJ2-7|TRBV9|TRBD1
CASSGRDRAYEQYF
TGTGCCAGCAGCGGCCGGGACAGGGCCTACGAGCAGTACTTC
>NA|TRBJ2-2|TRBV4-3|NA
CASSQAQYTGELFF
TGCGCCAGCAGCCAAGCTCAGTACACCGGGGAGCTGTTTTTT
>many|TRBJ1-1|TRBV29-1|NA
CSVGEGKAFF
TGCAGCGTTGGAGAAGGGAAAGCTTTCTTT
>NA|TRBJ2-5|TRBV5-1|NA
CASSLEGRTQYF
TGCGCCAGCAGCTTGGAAGGGCGGACCCAGTACTTC
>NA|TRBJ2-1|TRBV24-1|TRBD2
CATSDRVAGANNEQFF
TGTGCCACCAGTGATAGGGTAGCGGGGGCCAACAATGAGCAGTTCTTC
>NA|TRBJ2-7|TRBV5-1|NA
CASSLVGVDYRAGEQYF
TGCGCCAGCAGCTTGGTAGGGGTCGATTACAGGGCCGGCGAGCAGTACTTC
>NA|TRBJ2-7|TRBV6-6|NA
CAVLAPSYEQYF
TGTGCCGTCCTCGCCCCTTCTTACGAGCAGTACTTC
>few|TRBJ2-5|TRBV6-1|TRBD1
CASSDMTGAGETQYF
TGTGCCAGCAGTGATATGACAGGGGCTGGAGAGACCCAGTACTTC
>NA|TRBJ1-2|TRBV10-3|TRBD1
CAISDYTGQGAFGHGYTF
TGTGCCATCAGTGATTACACGGGACAGGGCGCCTTCGGGCATGGCTACACCTTC
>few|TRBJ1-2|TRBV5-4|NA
CASSFTTGNYGYTF
TGTGCCAGCAGCTTTACGACAGGAAACTATGGCTACACCTTC
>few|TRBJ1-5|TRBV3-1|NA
CASSQSVLQPQHF
TGTGCCAGCAGCCAATCAGTACTTCAGCCCCAGCATTTT
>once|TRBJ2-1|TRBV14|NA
CASSPTRSVSRRDEQFF
TGTGCCAGCAGCCCCACCCGATCGGTCAGCAGGCGGGATGAGCAGTTCTTC
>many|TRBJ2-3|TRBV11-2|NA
CASSLVGGGTDTQYF
TGTGCCAGCAGCTTAGTTGGCGGGGGCACAGATACGCAGTATTTT
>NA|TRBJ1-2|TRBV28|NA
CASSTRIYGYTF
TGTGCCAGCAGTACCCGGATCTATGGCTACACCTTC